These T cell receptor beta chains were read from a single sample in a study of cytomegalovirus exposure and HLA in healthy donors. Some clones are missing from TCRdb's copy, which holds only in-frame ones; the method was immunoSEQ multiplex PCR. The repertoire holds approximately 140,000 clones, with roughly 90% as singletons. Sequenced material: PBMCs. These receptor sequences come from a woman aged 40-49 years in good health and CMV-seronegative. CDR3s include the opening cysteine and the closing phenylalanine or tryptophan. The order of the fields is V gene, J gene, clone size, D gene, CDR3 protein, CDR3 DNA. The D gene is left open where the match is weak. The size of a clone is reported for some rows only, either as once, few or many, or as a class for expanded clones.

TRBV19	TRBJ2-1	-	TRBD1	CASNGGQGAYNEQFF	TGTGCCAGTAACGGAGGACAGGGGGCATACAATGAGCAGTTCTTC
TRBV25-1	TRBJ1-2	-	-	CASSEYADYGYTF	TGTGCCAGCAGTGAATATGCGGATTATGGCTACACCTTC
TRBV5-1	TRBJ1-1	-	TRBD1	CASSSAPPRGQDEAFF	TGCGCCAGCAGCTCAGCCCCCCCCAGGGGGCAGGATGAAGCTTTCTTT
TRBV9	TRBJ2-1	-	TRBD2	CASSVTPIGREDEQFF	TGTGCCAGCAGCGTTACCCCAATCGGGAGGGAGGATGAGCAGTTCTTC
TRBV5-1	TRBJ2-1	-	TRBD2	CASSLEAGGYNEQFF	TGCGCCAGCAGCTTGGAAGCGGGAGGGTACAATGAGCAGTTCTTC
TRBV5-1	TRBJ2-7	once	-	CASSLSRDLATEQYF	TGCGCCAGCAGCCTATCCCGGGACTTGGCCACCGAGCAGTACTTC
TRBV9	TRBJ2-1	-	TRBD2	CASSDRLAGDFYNEQFF	TGTGCCAGCAGCGACCGGCTAGCGGGAGATTTTTACAATGAGCAGTTCTTC
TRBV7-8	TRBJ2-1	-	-	CASSPQGIALNEQFF	TGTGCCAGCAGCCCCCAGGGTATTGCCCTCAATGAGCAGTTCTTC
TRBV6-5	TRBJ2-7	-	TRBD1	CASSFRTGQGYEQYF	TGTGCCAGCAGCTTTCGGACAGGTCAGGGGTACGAGCAGTACTTC
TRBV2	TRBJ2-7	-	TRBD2	CASSGTMTSGEQYF	TGTGCCAGCAGCGGGACAATGACTAGCGGCGAGCAGTACTTC
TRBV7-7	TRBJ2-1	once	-	CASSFSLDGNEQFF	TGTGCTAGCAGCTTTTCACTAGACGGCAATGAGCAGTTCTTC
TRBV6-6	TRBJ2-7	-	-	CASRRTGLLYEQYF	TGTGCCAGCAGACGGACGGGACTCCTCTACGAGCAGTACTTC
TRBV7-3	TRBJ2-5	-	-	CASSSRNQETQYF	TGTGCCAGCAGCTCTAGGAACCAAGAGACCCAGTACTTC
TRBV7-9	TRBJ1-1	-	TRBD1	CSSSPGTVNTEAFF	TGTTCCAGCAGCCCGGGGACAGTAAACACTGAAGCTTTCTTT
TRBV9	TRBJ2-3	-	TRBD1	CASSGWDRTYTDTQYF	TGTGCCAGCAGCGGCTGGGACAGGACTTACACAGATACGCAGTATTTT
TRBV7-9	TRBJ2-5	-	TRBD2	CASSLLAGQETQYF	TGTGCCAGCAGCTTACTAGCGGGACAAGAGACCCAGTACTTC
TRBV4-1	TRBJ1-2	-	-	CASSQARGRGYTF	TGCGCCAGCAGCCAAGCCAGGGGACGGGGCTACACCTTC
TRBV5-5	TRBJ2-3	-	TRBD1	CASSLETGGITDTQYF	TGTGCCAGCAGCTTGGAAACAGGGGGTATCACAGATACGCAGTATTTT
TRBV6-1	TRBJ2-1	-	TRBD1	CASSGTGTGGLGQFF	TGTGCCAGCAGTGGGACCGGGACAGGGGGTCTGGGGCAGTTCTTC
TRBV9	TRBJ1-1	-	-	CASSVGGLGTEAFF	TGTGCCAGCAGCGTGGGGGGATTAGGAACTGAAGCTTTCTTT
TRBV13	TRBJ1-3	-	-	CASSLPSSGNTIYF	TGTGCCAGCAGCTTACCGAGCTCTGGAAACACCATATATTTT
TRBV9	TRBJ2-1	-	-	CASSVAGESYNEQFF	TGTGCCAGCAGCGTAGCGGGGGAGTCTTACAATGAGCAGTTCTTC
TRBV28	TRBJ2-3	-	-	CASSYVFREGTDTQYF	TGTGCCAGCAGTTACGTTTTTAGAGAGGGCACAGATACGCAGTATTTT
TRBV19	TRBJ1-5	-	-	CASSPWRDGYQPQHF	TGTGCCAGTAGTCCGTGGAGGGACGGCTATCAGCCCCAGCATTTT
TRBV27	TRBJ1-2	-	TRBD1	CASSLAGGQGKVEGYTF	TGTGCCAGCAGTTTAGCTGGGGGACAGGGAAAAGTCGAGGGCTACACCTTC
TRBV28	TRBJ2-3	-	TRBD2	CASSLFLVGTSDTDTQYF	TGTGCCAGCAGTTTATTTTTGGTCGGGACTAGCGACACAGATACGCAGTATTTT
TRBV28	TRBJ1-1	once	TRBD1	CASSSPRQGRAEAFF	TGTGCCAGCAGTTCCCCTCGACAGGGTAGGGCTGAAGCTTTCTTT
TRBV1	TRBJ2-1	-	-	CTSPAPTSYNEQFF	TGCACCAGCCCAGCGCCTACCTCCTACAATGAGCAGTTCTTC
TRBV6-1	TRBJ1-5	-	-	CASSDAGTGFIQPQHF	TGTGCCAGCAGTGATGCTGGTACAGGGTTTATTCAGCCCCAGCATTTT
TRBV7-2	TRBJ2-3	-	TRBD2	CASSFTLKAGGSTDTQYF	TGTGCCAGCAGCTTTACGTTAAAGGCGGGAGGATCCACAGATACGCAGTATTTT
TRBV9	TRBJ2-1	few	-	CASSVGSSRYNEQFF	TGTGCCAGCAGCGTAGGATCTAGCCGCTACAATGAGCAGTTCTTC
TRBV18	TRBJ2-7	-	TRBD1	CASSGQGLSSYEQYF	TGTGCCAGCTCAGGACAGGGGTTAAGCTCCTACGAGCAGTACTTC
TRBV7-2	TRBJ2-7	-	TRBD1	CASSLVQGSSYEQYF	TGTGCCAGCAGCTTGGTACAGGGGAGCTCCTACGAGCAGTACTTC
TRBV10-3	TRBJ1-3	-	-	CAISNRAGDGNTIYF	TGTGCCATCAGTAACCGGGCGGGGGATGGAAACACCATATATTTT
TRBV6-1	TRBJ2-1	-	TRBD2	CASSDGLAIYNEQFF	TGTGCCAGCAGTGACGGACTAGCGATATACAATGAGCAGTTCTTC
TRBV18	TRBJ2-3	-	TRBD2	CASSPGPSGTSDTQYF	TGTGCCAGCTCACCCGGGCCTAGCGGAACTTCAGATACGCAGTATTTT
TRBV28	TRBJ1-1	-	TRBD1	CASRPLQGSNTEAFF	TGTGCCAGCAGGCCTTTACAGGGGTCGAACACTGAAGCTTTCTTT
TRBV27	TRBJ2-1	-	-	CASGTIAKQFF	TGTGCCAGCGGAACCATAGCGAAGCAGTTCTTC
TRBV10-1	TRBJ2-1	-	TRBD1	CASSEVGDRGWNEQFF	TGCGCCAGCAGTGAGGTGGGGGACAGGGGCTGGAATGAGCAGTTCTTC